The T cell receptor beta chain under discussion was sequenced for a study of tissue T cells after allogeneic stem cell transplantation. TCRdb's table, derived via immunoSEQ multiplex PCR, lists solely in-frame clones and lacks some. Of thousands of clones in the sample, roughly 42% were seen once. General observations from the study: Anatomically similar tissues had similar TCR repertoires within each patient. Limitations included a small, clinically heterogeneous cohort and limited sampling depth. Which tissue TCRs were alloreactive or antigen-specific was not determined. Some clones might be persisting host cells.

Stated time point: mouse harvest day 7 after allogeneic transplant. Mouse grafts combined 10^7 T-cell-depleted bone marrow cells with 10^6 splenic CD5+ T cells. B6 (H2b) cells into BALB/c (H2d) mice; tissues taken at day 7 or 14. Per germline, CDR1 NNHNN and CDR2 SYGAGS (reference sequence). This CDR3 is built from 13 residues. Trimming pared 1 base from V and 3 bases from J, leaving 8 bases between. Concerning this clone: Its antigen is not known. The gene symbols are mouse symbols. The read terminates 1 residue before the CDR3 end, so the remaining end is supplied by the germline J gene.

The chain is built from TRBV13-2 and TRBJ2-7; no definite D call. The sample consisted of skin. The receptor was derived from a female BALB/c mouse given C57BL/6 T cells with graft-versus-host disease after an allogeneic hematopoietic cell transplant. The sequenced CDR3 bases are TGTGCCAGCGGTGATACCGCCCTCTATGAACAGTAC. As protein: CASGDTALYEQY. The CDR3 reads in full as CASGDTALYEQYF.